The 18 T cell receptor beta chains in this list originate from one sample, sequenced in a study of T cell repertoires in cytomegalovirus infection. TCRdb ran MiXCR on the reads and lists one entry per CDR3 protein. The data show just over 150,000 distinct CDR3 sequences, with 23% seen just once and around 9.9% held by the top ten. Sequenced input: PBMCs. These receptor sequences come from a human donor in good health (CMV status not recorded). Some clones in this sample may be carry-over from other donors' samples.

The V call is TRBV7-2, the J call TRBJ2-1; a weak D match, TRBD2 (6 bases). The V end was cut by 4 bases, the J end by 5 bases, with 15 bases between. Germline assignment: CDR1 SGHTA and CDR2 FQGNSA. This CDR3 region has 15 residues. The CDR3 DNA is TGTGCCAGCAGCTCTCAGGGAGGTAGGAACAATGAGCAGTTCTTC. Translation: CASSSQGGRNNEQFF.

This clonotype was counted only a few times. This chain connects TRBV6-2 or TRBV6-3 to TRBJ2-5; TRBD2 matches at 8 bases. The J segment lost 3 bases and the V segment lost 3 bases, leaving 12 bases of the junction unmatched. Germline V gene data show CDR1 as MNHEY and CDR2 as SVGEGT. This CDR3 is built from 17 residues. The CDR3 loop reads CASSYIVGGADEETQYF. CDR3 nucleotide sequence: TGTGCCAGCAGTTATATTGTCGGGGGGGCCGATGAAGAGACCCAGTACTTC.

This clonotype was seen repeatedly, ten times or more. The chain joins TRBV2 to TRBJ2-3; weak D call: TRBD1 (6 bases). Trimming left V 7 bases short and J 0 bases short, with 11 bases between. Germline V gene lookup returns CDR1 SNHLY and CDR2 FYNNEI. The CDR3 loop spans 14 amino acids. CDR3 sequence (DNA): TGTGCCAGCACCCGAGACAGGAGCACAGATACGCAGTATTTT. This encodes CASTRDRSTDTQYF.

Concerning this clonotype itself: A much larger clone differs by one base, so this may be a read error. V usage is TRBV7-3 and J usage is TRBJ1-2; D not certain. Germline V CDR1 and CDR2: SGHTA, FQGTGA. The V end was cut by 5 bases, the J end by 3 bases, with 13 bases between. This CDR3 has 14 amino acids. CDR3 DNA: TGTGCCAGCAGCCCGGGGAGGAGGCACTATGGCTACACCTTC. This sequence encodes CASSPGRRHYGYTF. The full variable domain, completed using reference TRBV7-3 and TRBJ1-2, is GAGVSQTPSNKVTEKGKYVELRCDPISGHTALYWYRQSLGQGPEFLIYFQGTGAADDSGLPNDRFFAVRPEGSVSTLKIQRTERGDSAVYLCASSPGRRHYGYTFGSGTRLTVV.

The sample holds a few counts of this clonotype. The CDR3 is CASSLVLAGGGAGELFF. The CDR3 DNA reads TGTGCCAGCAGTTTAGTACTAGCGGGAGGAGGGGCCGGGGAGCTGTTTTTT. The V gene is TRBV12-3 or TRBV12-4, the J gene TRBJ2-2; the match to TRBD2 covers 12 bases. Losses at the gene ends were 1 base for V and 6 bases for J; bases not matched to a gene: 6. CDR3 size: 17 residues.

The chain is built from TRBV23-1 and TRBJ2-5, with D possibly matching TRBD1 (5 bases). TRBV23-1 is an ORF, and what it does is uncertain. Trimming left V 0 bases short and J 3 bases short, with 11 bases between. This CDR3 region has 15 residues. The CDR3 nucleotides read TGCGCCAGCAGTCAATCGAGGTCGGACAAAGAGACCCAGTACTTC. Amino acids: CASSQSRSDKETQYF.

This chain links TRBV20-1 with TRBJ1-3; the D gene is possibly TRBD1 (5 bases). CDR3 length: 17 amino acids. V lost 3 bases and J lost 1, with 19 bases in between. From germline, CDR1 is DFQATT and CDR2 SNEGSKA (reference sequence). This CDR3 reads CSARGSGHVGSGNTIYF. In nucleotides, the CDR3 is TGCAGTGCTAGGGGGAGCGGACACGTTGGATCTGGAAACACCATATATTTT.

This chain uses TRBV28 with TRBJ1-4; 9 positions match TRBD1. Germline trimming cut 6 bases from V and 13 bases from J; bases unmatched to any gene: 21. CDR3 length: 17 residues. CDR1 is MDHEN, CDR2 SYDVKM, per germline. The CDR3 is CASRTKGRGTGLKRLFF. In DNA form, the CDR3 reads TGTGCCAGCAGAACCAAGGGCCGGGGGACAGGGCTGAAAAGACTGTTTTTT.

This clonotype was found a few times. The rearrangement joins TRBV20-1 to TRBJ1-5; TRBD1 is a possible D gene (5 bases). This CDR3 has 16 residues. The germline gives CDR1 DFQATT, CDR2 SNEGSKA (reference sequence). V was cut by 0 bases and J by 5 bases, with 17 bases left in between. The CDR3 spells CSARDTRDVRYQPQHF. CDR3 bases: TGCAGTGCTAGAGACACCCGGGACGTACGTTATCAGCCCCAGCATTTT.

V usage is TRBV20-1 and J usage is TRBJ1-3; TRBD1 matches 7 bases. V gave up 4 bases and J gave up 3 bases; unmatched junction bases: 6. This CDR3 is 14 amino acids long. CDR1 is DFQATT and CDR2 is SNEGSKA in the germline V gene (reference sequence). The CDR3 here is CSATSGQIGNTIYF. The CDR3 DNA reads TGCAGTGCTACCTCGGGACAGATTGGAAACACCATATATTTT.

The chain is built from TRBV28 and TRBJ2-2; 10 nucleotides align to TRBD2. CDR3 length equals 16 residues. Germline-derived CDR1 and CDR2 are MDHEN and SYDVKM. Trimming at V came to 6 bases and at J to 2 bases, leaving 6 bases not matched to a gene. The CDR3 loop is CASSVTSGVNTGELFF. The CDR3 DNA is TGTGCCAGCAGCGTTACTAGCGGGGTCAACACCGGGGAGCTGTTTTTT.

In this sample, this clonotype turned up a few times. The chain combines TRBV11-2 with TRBJ2-4, with D perhaps matching TRBD1 (6 bases). The CDR3 runs to 17 residues. Trimming removed 2 bases from V and 3 bases from J, with 17 bases in between. CDR1 and CDR2 from the germline V gene are SGHAT and FQNNGV. This chain's CDR3 is CASSLTASKGDKNIQYF. CDR3 DNA: TGTGCCAGCAGCTTAACAGCCTCAAAGGGGGACAAAAACATTCAGTACTTC.

This clonotype showed up just once. The chain employs TRBV6-2 or TRBV6-3 and TRBJ2-5; the match to TRBD2 covers 9 bases. The germline CDR1 and CDR2 sequences are MNHEY and SVGEGT. V gave up 5 bases and J gave up 7 bases; unmatched junction bases: 11. The CDR3 is 15 amino acids. The DNA of the CDR3 is TGTGCCAGCAGTCTTTGGACTAGCGCAGGGGGGACCCAGTACTTC. As protein: CASSLWTSAGGTQYF.

The sample holds many counts of this clonotype. The chain combines TRBV7-2 with TRBJ1-2; TRBD1 agrees at 8 bases. The CDR3 is 14 amino acids. J gave up 7 bases and V 4 bases, and 8 bases lay outside the gene matches. CDR1 and CDR2 from the germline V gene are SGHTA and FQGNSA. CDR3 in DNA: TGTGCCAGCAGCTACAGGGGGATGAGCGGTGGCTACACCTTC. It yields the protein CASSYRGMSGGYTF. The variable domain in full, completed from reference TRBV7-2 and TRBJ1-2, reads GAGVSQSPSNKVTEKGKDVELRCDPISGHTALYWYRQSLGQGLEFLIYFQGNSAPDKSGLPSDRFSAERTGGSVSTLTIQRTQQEDSAVYLCASSYRGMSGGYTFGSGTRLTVV.

This clonotype was recorded many times. This rearrangement joins TRBV12-3 or TRBV12-4 to TRBJ2-7; the D is unclear. CDR3 length equals 14 residues. Trimming shortened V by 6 bases and J by 5 bases, and 17 bases separated the two germline ends. The CDR3 region is CASSGRSGGDEQYF. CDR3 DNA: TGTGCCAGCAGCGGCAGGTCGGGCGGCGACGAGCAGTACTTC.

The chain recombines TRBV19 with TRBJ2-2; D unresolved. This CDR3 has 15 residues. V shed 6 bases and J shed 5 bases, with 16 bases lying between them. From germline, CDR1 is LNHDA and CDR2 SQIVND (reference sequence). The CDR3 is CASRGSPVRTGELFF. The CDR3 coding sequence is TGTGCCAGTAGGGGTAGCCCCGTGCGGACCGGGGAGCTGTTTTTT.

This CDR3 is CATSTGELFF. The DNA of the CDR3 is TGTGCCACTTCCACCGGGGAGCTGTTTTTT. V and J are TRBV28 and TRBJ2-2; D unclear. There are 10 residues in the CDR3. Trimming pared 10 bases from V and 4 bases from J, leaving 4 bases between. CDR1 and CDR2 from the germline V gene are MDHEN and SYDVKM.

There are many counts of this clonotype. This chain joins TRBV7-9 and TRBJ1-1; D perhaps matches TRBD1 (5 bases). V gave up 4 bases and J gave up 3 bases, with 15 bases separating them. The CDR3 loop spans 15 amino acids. CDR1 SEHNR and CDR2 FQNEAQ come from the germline V gene (reference sequence). The CDR3 region is CASSWDGGLDTEAFF. CDR3 in DNA: TGTGCCAGCAGCTGGGATGGGGGGTTGGACACTGAAGCTTTCTTT.